The text below deals with one T cell receptor beta chain. Its matching antigen is unknown. This sample was included in a study of post-analysis software for immune sequencing data. Study in general: The study covered relapsing-remitting, secondary progressive and progressive-relapsing courses of multiple sclerosis. Overall study results and limits: By F measure, samples from a shared preparation batch strongly co-clustered. Normalized Chao1 diversity was significantly reduced in patients versus controls. TRBV5-6, TRBV5-1 and TRBV20-1 belonged to a set of roughly 5 TRBV segments that were more frequent in patients than controls.

Incorporated into the TCR beta cDNA libraries were unique molecular identifiers, which served to reduce PCR and sequencing biases. The authors obtained approximately 540,000 cDNA molecules from around 1 to 9.1 million T cells. TCRdb recomputed calls from the PCR reads with MiXCR, one row per CDR3 protein. The table shows around 700,000 distinct CDR3 sequences, with 55% to 60% occurring only once. J gave up 4 bases and V 8 bases, and 7 bases lay outside the gene matches. Germline values: CDR1 SGHVS, CDR2 FQNEAQ. This CDR3 contains 14 residues. The chain is built from TRBV7-8 and TRBJ1-2; TRBD1 matches at 10 bases. This sequence was found in a girl aged 2-10 years with multiple sclerosis. The sample consisted of blood. The CDR3 coding sequence is TGTGCCAGCGCGGTCGGGACAGGGGCCTATGGCTACACCTTC. It encodes CASAVGTGAYGYTF.